This TCR beta chain was profiled in a study of cytomegalovirus exposure and HLA in healthy donors. Background on the study: In an earlier analysis, 95 million to 130 million unique TCR beta sequences were found from some 200 million T cells. Study results and caveats: Researchers counted approximately 160 TCR beta chains as cytomegalovirus-associated. In an earlier analysis, most TCR beta V segments were productive about 87% or about 30% of the time.

This clone was seen once. The antigen is unknown. The PCR had 60 Vbeta and 13 Jbeta primers. Generated by immunoSEQ multiplex PCR, the TCRdb table keeps only in-frame clones and is missing some. The sample records fewer than 100,000 clones, roughly 75% being singletons. This CDR3 spans 16 amino acids. The V gene lost 0 bases and the J gene lost 7 bases, with 21 bases spanning the gap. Germline CDR1 is GTSNPN and CDR2 is SVGIG (reference sequence). The rearrangement links TRBV30 to TRBJ1-2, with no clear D. Sequencing was carried out using PBMCs. This receptor was identified in a woman aged 55-70 years in good health and CMV-seronegative. The CDR3 DNA reads as TGTGCCTGGAGTGTACTCCTATTGGCGGGATCCGCTGGCTACACCTTC. Residues: CAWSVLLLAGSAGYTF.